What follows describes a single T cell receptor (beta chain). Researchers tagged individual cDNA molecules with unique molecular identifiers. TCRdb called the 5' RACE reads again in MiXCR, with one record for every CDR3 protein. Of about 44,000 distinct CDR3 sequences in the sample, about 23% were seen once. The data originate from a study of early T cells in non-severe SARS-CoV-2 infection. The CDR3 totals 17 residues. CDR1 is SGHAT and CDR2 is FQNNGV in the germline V gene. V lost 3 bases, J lost 4 bases, and 19 bases lay in between. This receptor was obtained from an adult who was a healthcare worker with PCR-confirmed SARS-CoV-2 infection or an uninfected control (not recorded which). The chain carries TRBV11-2 and TRBJ2-4; TRBD1 is a possible D gene (6 bases). Sequenced here: whole blood, sampled at baseline. The CDR3 DNA sequence: TGTGCCAGCAGCTTGGCCCCGACGCTAAGGGGGAAAAACATTCAGTACTTC. This translates into CASSLAPTLRGKNIQYF.